Given below is one T cell receptor (beta chain) in context. This sample is part of a study of T cells expressing NK-cell markers. Reprocessing the 5' RACE reads, TCRdb reports a single entry for every CDR3 protein and omits DNA. The specimen's table records 400,000 to 450,000 distinct CDR3 sequences. CDR3 length: 12 amino acids. Germline values: CDR1 MNHEY, CDR2 SVGEGT. This chain uses TRBV6-2 or TRBV6-3 with TRBJ2-3; TCRdb's D gene call, TRBD2, goes unchecked for lack of DNA. The source material was blood T cells: a sorted CD56 or NKG2C T cell subset, CD4+ or CD8+ T cells, or bulk PBMC T cells (not recorded which). This clonotype was obtained from a woman aged 18 to 69 in good health. The CDR3: CASRRLDTLQYF.